Sequencing of this TCR beta chain was carried out in a study of blood T cell repertoires in COVID-19. Germline V gene sequence: CDR1 KGHSH, CDR2 LQKENI. Trimming cost V 5 bases and J 8 bases; bases outside gene matches: 2. The CDR3 is 12 residues long. Per the original methods: Quantification of nucleated cells was approximated via reference gene primer amplification. Generated by immunoSEQ multiplex PCR, the TCRdb table keeps only in-frame clones and is missing some. The V and J calls and clone size were taken over from that table, and D and trimming were inferred from the DNA. The sample contains about 270,000 clones, about 82% of which appear only once.

Sequencing was performed on peripheral blood. The sequence was obtained from a woman at least 80 years old with COVID-19, enrolled during active disease. V and J are TRBV18 and TRBJ2-1, with TRBD1 identical over 8 bases. The CDR3 sequence: CASSGQGDEQFF. For the CDR3, the DNA is TGTGCCAGCTCAGGACAGGGTGATGAGCAGTTCTTC.